These 8 T cell receptor beta chains were sequenced from one sample in a study of blood T cell repertoires in COVID-19. Sequencing was performed with immunoSEQ multiplex PCR; in TCRdb, only in-frame clones are kept and a portion is missing. Of about 160,000 clones in the sample, about nine tenths were seen once. The sequenced material came from peripheral blood. Source of these receptors: a man aged 30 to 45 with COVID-19, enrolled during active disease.

The chain carries TRBV10-2 and TRBJ2-1; D not certain. In germline, CDR1 is WSHSY, CDR2 SAAADI. Trimming took 7 bases from V and 0 from J, leaving 16 bases between them. This CDR3 region has 16 residues. The DNA for the CDR3 is TGCGCCAGCATCACCCGCGATCAAAGCTCCTACAATGAGCAGTTCTTC. Protein sequence: CASITRDQSSYNEQFF.

For the CDR3, the DNA is TGTGCCAGCAGTTCCTCGGGACTAGCGGGAGTATCCGAGCAGTACTTC. Amino acid sequence: CASSSSGLAGVSEQYF. The chain recombines TRBV28 with TRBJ2-7; TRBD2 aligns across 14 bases. V was pared by 4 bases and J by 6 bases, with 8 bases of the junction left unmatched. CDR1 MDHEN and CDR2 SYDVKM come from the germline V gene. This CDR3 region has 16 residues.

The J gene is TRBJ1-1, the V gene TRBV25-1, with TRBD1 as a possible D gene (5 bases). V dropped 3 bases and J dropped 5 bases, with 19 bases sitting between them. The CDR3 length is 16 residues. Per the germline V gene, CDR1 is MGHDK and CDR2 is SYGVNS. CDR3 loop: CASSDVESGGVTEAFF. CDR3 nucleotides: TGTGCCAGCAGTGACGTGGAGAGTGGGGGGGTAACTGAAGCTTTCTTT.

The chain recombines TRBV7-9 with TRBJ2-7, with TRBD2 as a possible D gene (5 bases). Trimming left V 3 bases short and J 3 bases short, with 12 bases between. The CDR3 is 14 residues long. CDR1 and CDR2 from the germline V gene are SEHNR and FQNEAQ (reference sequence). As DNA, the CDR3 is TGTGCCAGCAGCTTTCATAAGCGGTACTACGAGCAGTACTTC. This translates into CASSFHKRYYEQYF.

The rearrangement uses TRBV7-3 and TRBJ2-3; 8 nucleotides agree with TRBD2. Trimming removed 2 bases from V and 3 bases from J; junction bases left unmatched: 4. Germline V gene data show CDR1 as SGHTA and CDR2 as FQGTGA. This CDR3 has 15 amino acids. DNA for the CDR3: TGTGCCAGCAGCTTAGACAGCGGGGGTACAGATACGCAGTATTTT. Its protein product is CASSLDSGGTDTQYF.

The chain recombines TRBV6-6 with TRBJ2-1; 9 nucleotides line up with TRBD2. Germline CDR1 is MNHNY and CDR2 is SVGAGI (reference sequence). This CDR3 is 17 amino acids long. V shed 5 bases and J 0 bases; nucleotides not matched to a gene: 8. The CDR3 here is CASSLNSGSASYNEQFF. CDR3 DNA: TGTGCCAGCAGTCTGAATAGCGGGAGCGCCTCCTACAATGAGCAGTTCTTC.

This clone was observed a few times. The chain joins TRBV5-6 to TRBJ2-1; D not certain. V was cut by 2 bases and J by 6 bases, with 3 bases left in between. The CDR3 runs to 11 residues. The V gene's germline CDR1 is SGHDT and CDR2 YYEEEE. For the CDR3, the DNA is TGTGCCAGCAGCTTCATCAATGAGCAGTTCTTC. It yields the protein CASSFINEQFF.

This clone was found once. V is TRBV18 and J is TRBJ1-5; D uncertain. This CDR3 contains 15 residues. CDR1 and CDR2 (germline): KGHSH, LQKENI. V was cut by 0 bases and J by 9 bases, with 15 bases left in between. CDR3 nucleotides: TGTGCCAGCTCACCACCGCCCACAGCTCTCGGGCCCCAGCATTTT. Translating gives CASSPPPTALGPQHF.